Below are 26 T cell receptor beta chains sequenced from a single sample in a study of Ad26.COV2.S vaccination and SARS-CoV-2 variants. Treatment specified: 15 to 20 received Ad26.COV2.S at low or high dose, single or two shots; 5 received placebo; per-sample allocation not given. Sampling was done on day 63 after the first vaccine or placebo injection. Assay used: immunoSEQ multiplex PCR; TCRdb lists only in-frame clones, some missing. Of about 350,000 clones listed, about 88% are singletons. This specimen was peripheral blood, taken in a trial of Ad26.COV2.S vaccine versus placebo. Receptor source: a person between 18 and 60 years old who received the Ad26.COV2.S COVID-19 vaccine or a placebo.

V usage is TRBV20-1 and J usage is TRBJ1-2; possibly TRBD1 for D (6 bases). From germline, CDR1 is DFQATT and CDR2 SNEGSKA (reference sequence). V was cut by 5 bases and J by 4 bases, with 8 bases left in between. The CDR3 runs 11 residues. CDR3 residues: CSASDSYGYTF. DNA for the CDR3: TGCAGTGCTTCGGACAGCTATGGCTACACCTTC.

This chain connects TRBV5-1 to TRBJ2-3, with 11 bases matching TRBD2. CDR1 SGHRS and CDR2 YFSETQ come from the germline V gene. The CDR3 consists of 16 residues. Trimming at V came to 4 bases and at J to 4 bases, leaving 8 bases not matched to a gene. The CDR3 spells CASSLISGGAADTQYF. The DNA of the CDR3 is TGCGCCAGCAGCCTAATTAGCGGGGGGGCGGCAGATACGCAGTATTTT.

This clone was observed once. This rearrangement joins TRBV7-7 to TRBJ2-1, with D hard to call. V was clipped by 0 bases and J by 7 bases, with 7 bases between them. Germline loops: CDR1 SSHAT, CDR2 FNYEAQ (reference sequence). The CDR3 is made up of 13 amino acids. The CDR3 nucleotides are TGTGCCAGCAGCTTAGCGTGGTGGAATGAGCAGTTCTTC. Its translation is CASSLAWWNEQFF.

The rearrangement joins TRBV6-5 to TRBJ1-2; the D gene is possibly TRBD1 (6 bases). CDR1 and CDR2 (germline): MNHEY, SVGAGI. Trimming shortened V by 0 bases and J by 8 bases, and 16 bases separated the two germline ends. The CDR3 is 15 residues long. The CDR3 coding sequence is TGTGCCAGCAGTTACTCGATGATACAGGGAGGCGGCTACACCTTC. It translates to CASSYSMIQGGGYTF.

A few counts support this clone. CDR3 coding DNA: TGTGCCAGCAGTGACCTTGTAGCGGGAGGCGGAGATACGCAGTATTTT. It specifies CASSDLVAGGGDTQYF. This sequence joins TRBV2 and TRBJ2-3; 10 bases are shared with TRBD2. Unmatched junction bases numbered 8, after V lost 3 bases and J lost 5 bases. CDR1 SNHLY and CDR2 FYNNEI come from the germline V gene. The CDR3 extends over 16 amino acids. The whole variable domain, remainder taken from reference TRBV2 and TRBJ2-3, is EPEVTQTPSHQVTQMGQEVILRCVPISNHLYFYWYRQILGQKVEFLVSFYNNEISEKSEIFDDQFSVERPDGSNFTLKIRSTKLEDSAMYFCASSDLVAGGGDTQYFGPGTRLTVL.

The rearrangement uses TRBV5-6 and TRBJ2-7; D is unresolved. This CDR3 contains 16 residues. Per the germline V gene, CDR1 is SGHDT and CDR2 is YYEEEE. The ends were cut back, 4 bases at V and 4 bases at J, with 21 bases in the middle. The CDR3 is CASSRSPPIPSYEQYF. CDR3 DNA sequence: TGTGCCAGCAGCCGATCCCCCCCGATCCCCTCATACGAGCAGTACTTC.

This rearrangement joins TRBV3-1 (or the pseudogene TRBV3-2) to TRBJ1-4; no reliable D call. Germline V CDR1 and CDR2: LGHDT, YNNKEL (reference sequence). V lost 1 base to trimming and J lost 2 bases, with 11 bases between them. This CDR3 contains 16 residues. In DNA form, the CDR3 reads TGTGCCAGCAGCCAAGTTTTAGGACGGACTAATGAAAAACTGTTTTTT. Amino acids: CASSQVLGRTNEKLFF.

The count of this clone is one. V is TRBV4-1 and J is TRBJ2-5; D perhaps matches TRBD1 (6 bases). The CDR3 covers 15 residues. With 2 bases removed from V and 4 bases from J, the gap between germline ends came to 14 bases. Germline V CDR1 and CDR2: MGHRA, YSYEKL. CDR3 nucleotide sequence: TGCGCCAGCAGCCAATTCGTTATAGGGGGAGAGACCCAGTACTTC. Protein: CASSQFVIGGETQYF.

The rearrangement uses TRBV5-1 and TRBJ2-7; perhaps TRBD1 as D (6 bases). Per germline, CDR1 SGHRS and CDR2 YFSETQ. Trimming removed 2 bases from V and 5 bases from J, with 17 bases in between. This CDR3 is built from 15 residues. This CDR3 reads CASSFVPGQVHEQYF. The CDR3 nucleotides are TGCGCCAGCAGCTTTGTCCCGGGACAAGTTCACGAGCAGTACTTC. The variable domain in full, completed from reference TRBV5-1 and TRBJ2-7, reads KAGVTQTPRYLIKTRGQQVTLSCSPISGHRSVSWYQQTPGQGLQFLFEYFSETQRNKGNFPGRFSGRQFSNSRSEMNVSTLELGDSALYLCASSFVPGQVHEQYFGPGTRLTVT.

This chain uses TRBV6-1 with TRBJ1-5; the match to TRBD1 covers 11 bases. Germline V gives CDR1 MNHNS, CDR2 SASEGT. V shed 4 bases and J 2 bases; nucleotides not matched to a gene: 4. The CDR3 is 16 amino acids. CDR3 nucleotide sequence: TGTGCCAGCAGTGGCGGACAGGGGGCCCGCAATCAGCCCCAGCATTTT. Its protein product is CASSGGQGARNQPQHF.

V usage is TRBV7-9 and J usage is TRBJ2-7, with D unclear. The ends were cut back, 5 bases at V and 7 bases at J, with 6 bases in the middle. There are 10 residues in the CDR3. In germline, CDR1 is SEHNR, CDR2 FQNEAQ (reference sequence). The CDR3 sequence: CASSAKEQYF. As DNA, the CDR3 is TGTGCCAGCAGCGCCAAAGAGCAGTACTTC.

This chain connects TRBV24-1 to TRBJ2-3, with no clear D. Germline V gives CDR1 KGHDR, CDR2 SFDVKD. The CDR3 loop spans 14 amino acids. The V and J ends lost 5 bases and 6 bases respectively, with 14 bases between them. The CDR3 reads CATSGVRTPDTQYF. In nucleotides, the CDR3 is TGTGCCACCAGTGGGGTCAGGACCCCCGATACGCAGTATTTT.

V usage is TRBV30 and J usage is TRBJ1-5; maybe TRBD1 (6 bases). The germline V gene encodes CDR1 GTSNPN and CDR2 SVGIG (reference sequence). V was trimmed by 0 bases and J by 6 bases, leaving 15 bases between them. The CDR3 loop spans 15 amino acids. CDR3 protein: CAWSVVGRGSQPQHF. In DNA form, the CDR3 reads TGTGCCTGGAGTGTAGTTGGCAGGGGATCTCAGCCCCAGCATTTT.

V is TRBV27 and J is TRBJ2-1; 11 nucleotides line up with TRBD1. The CDR3 contains 16 residues. With 3 bases clipped from V and 7 bases from J, the junction kept 8 bases outside the gene matches. Germline V gene sequence: CDR1 MNHEY, CDR2 SMNVEV (reference sequence). The CDR3 loop is CASSFSGTGGWNEQFF. As DNA, the CDR3 is TGTGCCAGCAGTTTCTCCGGGACAGGGGGTTGGAATGAGCAGTTCTTC.

This chain joins TRBV9 and TRBJ2-1, with 13 bases identical to TRBD2. Losses at the gene ends were 2 bases for V and 2 bases for J; bases not matched to a gene: 1. CDR1 is SGDLS, CDR2 YYNGEE, per germline. This CDR3 is 16 amino acids long. The CDR3, as DNA: TGTGCCAGCAGCGTCGGACTAGCGGGGGCCTACAATGAGCAGTTCTTC. Its translation: CASSVGLAGAYNEQFF.

The J gene is TRBJ2-3, the V gene TRBV7-2, with a tentative D call TRBD2 (6 bases). V shed 0 bases and J shed 4 bases, with 14 bases lying between them. This CDR3 is 16 amino acids long. Germline-derived CDR1 and CDR2 are SGHTA and FQGNSA. CDR3: CASSLAGTGNPDTQYF. For the CDR3, the DNA is TGTGCCAGCAGCTTAGCGGGGACTGGCAACCCAGATACGCAGTATTTT.

The V and J genes are TRBV5-8 and TRBJ2-7; 9 bases agree with TRBD2. V shed 6 bases, J shed 2 bases, and the junction held 6 bases outside the gene matches. Germline-derived CDR1 and CDR2 are SGHTS and YDEGEE. This CDR3 comprises 14 residues. CDR3 in amino acids: CASNRAGGTYEQYF. For the CDR3, the DNA is TGTGCCAGCAATCGAGCGGGAGGAACCTACGAGCAGTACTTC. The complete variable domain, with remaining parts taken from reference TRBV5-8 and TRBJ2-7, reads EAGVTQSPTHLIKTRGQQATLRCSPISGHTSVYWYQQALGLGLQFLLWYDEGEERNRGNFPPRFSGRQFPNYSSELNVNALELEDSALYLCASNRAGGTYEQYFGPGTRLTVT.

The rearrangement links TRBV18 to TRBJ2-7; tentatively, D is TRBD2 (6 bases). The CDR3 is made up of 14 amino acids. V gave up 1 base and J gave up 6 bases, with 13 bases separating them. From germline, CDR1 is KGHSH and CDR2 LQKENI. The CDR3 DNA reads as TGTGCCAGCTCACCACAGGAGGGGTACCCCGAGCAGTACTTC. Protein: CASSPQEGYPEQYF.

This chain joins TRBV9 and TRBJ2-1, with TRBD2 as a possible D gene (5 bases). V was clipped by 2 bases and J by 3 bases, with 18 bases between them. Germline V CDR1 and CDR2: SGDLS, YYNGEE. The CDR3 runs 17 residues. CDR3 bases: TGTGCCAGCAGCGTCCTCACCCCGGCGGGCAACTACAATGAGCAGTTCTTC. It yields the protein CASSVLTPAGNYNEQFF.

The CDR3 region is CASSEGTQYF. The DNA for the CDR3 is TGCGCCAGCAGTGAGGGTACGCAGTATTTT. The chain has TRBV10-1 and TRBJ2-3; no clear D gene. Germline loops: CDR1 WNHNN, CDR2 SYGVQD (reference sequence). The CDR3 has 10 residues. The V end was cut by 2 bases, the J end by 8 bases, with 2 bases between.

The chain recombines TRBV3-1 (or the pseudogene TRBV3-2) with TRBJ1-1; the D is unclear. The CDR3 covers 12 residues. Germline CDR1 and CDR2: LGHDT and YNNKEL (reference sequence). V gave up 1 base and J gave up 8 bases, with 8 bases separating them. The CDR3 DNA reads as TGTGCCAGCAGCCAAGTTGGCAGAGAAGCTTTCTTT. Residues: CASSQVGREAFF.

This clone was counted a few times. The rearrangement links TRBV5-5 to TRBJ1-1; D ambiguous. V was clipped by 4 bases and J by 8 bases, with 12 bases between them. Germline V gene data show CDR1 as SGHKS and CDR2 as YYEKEE (reference sequence). The CDR3 is 12 residues long. The CDR3 loop reads CASSATVSEAFF. The CDR3 DNA is TGTGCCAGCAGCGCAACAGTCAGCGAAGCTTTCTTT.

V usage is TRBV6-2 or TRBV6-3 and J usage is TRBJ1-2, with 8 bases matching TRBD1. V lost 2 bases and J lost 8; bases outside the gene matches: 16. Germline V gene sequence: CDR1 MNHEY, CDR2 SVGEGT. The CDR3 extends over 17 amino acids. For the CDR3, the DNA is TGTGCCAGCAGTTACCCACCCGGGACAGGCGGAGGTAGAGGCTACACCTTC. Its protein is CASSYPPGTGGGRGYTF.

Details on this clone: The junction departs from the called germline gene at one end, perhaps through a read error. V and J are TRBV7-7 and TRBJ2-3; 7 bases match TRBD1. The CDR3 totals 16 residues. From germline, CDR1 is SSHAT and CDR2 FNYEAQ (reference sequence). CDR3 sequence reads: CASSPVSGPGGDTQYF. The CDR3, as DNA: TGTGCTAGCAGCCCCGTCTCGGGGCCAGGGGGAGATACGCAGTATTTT.

This sequence joins TRBV6-5 and TRBJ2-3; D is undetermined. Trimming took 7 bases from V and 2 from J, leaving 13 bases between them. Per germline, CDR1 MNHEY and CDR2 SVGAGI. CDR3 length: 14 residues. CDR3 sequence reads: CASKPIDFTDTQYF. CDR3 nucleotides: TGTGCCAGCAAACCAATTGACTTCACAGATACGCAGTATTTT.

The CDR3 DNA reads as TGTGCCAGCAGTTACTCGCTCCGGGGGGGCGGCTACAATGAGCAGTTCTTC. Translated: CASSYSLRGGGYNEQFF. The chain has TRBV6-2 or TRBV6-3 and TRBJ2-1, with 8 positions matching TRBD2. Trimming cost V 0 bases and J 3 bases; bases outside gene matches: 7. The CDR3 is made up of 17 amino acids. Germline loops: CDR1 MNHEY, CDR2 SVGEGT.